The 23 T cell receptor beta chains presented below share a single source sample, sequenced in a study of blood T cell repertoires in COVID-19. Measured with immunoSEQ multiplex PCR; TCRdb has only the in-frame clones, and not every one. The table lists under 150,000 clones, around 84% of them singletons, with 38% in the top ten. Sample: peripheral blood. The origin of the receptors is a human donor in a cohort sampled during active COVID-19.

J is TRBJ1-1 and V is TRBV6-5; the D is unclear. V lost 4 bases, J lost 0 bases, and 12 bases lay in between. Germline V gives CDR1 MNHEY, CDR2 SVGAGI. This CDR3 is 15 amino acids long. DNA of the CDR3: TGTGCCAGCAGTTCCCGGGGAGGAGTGAACACTGAAGCTTTCTTT. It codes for CASSSRGGVNTEAFF.

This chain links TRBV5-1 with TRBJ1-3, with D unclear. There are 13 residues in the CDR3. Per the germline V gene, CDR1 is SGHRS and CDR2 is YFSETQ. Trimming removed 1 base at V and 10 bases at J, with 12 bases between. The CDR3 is CASSLNLRDTIYF. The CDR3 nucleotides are TGCGCCAGCAGCTTGAACTTGAGGGATACCATATATTTT.

CDR3 sequence: CASGKGQGARGSEAFF. CDR3 bases: TGCGCCAGCGGGAAGGGACAGGGGGCGAGGGGGTCTGAAGCTTTCTTT. The chain links TRBV4-1 to TRBJ1-1, with 12 bases aligning to TRBD1. Per the germline V gene, CDR1 is MGHRA and CDR2 is YSYEKL. The CDR3 is 16 residues long. V trimming: 8 bases; J trimming: 6 bases; junction bases outside the gene matches: 13.

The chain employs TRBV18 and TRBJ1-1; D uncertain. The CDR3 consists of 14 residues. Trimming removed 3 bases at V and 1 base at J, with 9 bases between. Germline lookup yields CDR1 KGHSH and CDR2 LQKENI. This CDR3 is CASSPNSGNTEAFF. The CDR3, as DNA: TGTGCCAGCTCACCGAACTCGGGGAACACTGAAGCTTTCTTT.

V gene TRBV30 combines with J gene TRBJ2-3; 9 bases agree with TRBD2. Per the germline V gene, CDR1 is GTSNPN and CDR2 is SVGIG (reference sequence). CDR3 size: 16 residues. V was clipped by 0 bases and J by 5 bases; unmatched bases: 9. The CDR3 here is CAWSVGISGGIDTQYF. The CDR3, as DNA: TGTGCCTGGAGTGTAGGTATTAGCGGGGGAATAGATACGCAGTATTTT.

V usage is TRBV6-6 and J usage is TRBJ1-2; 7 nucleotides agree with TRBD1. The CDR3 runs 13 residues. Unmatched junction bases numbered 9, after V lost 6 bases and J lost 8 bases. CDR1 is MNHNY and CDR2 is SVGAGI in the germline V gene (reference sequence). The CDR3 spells CASRPDRVGGYTF. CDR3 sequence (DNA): TGTGCCAGCAGGCCCGACAGGGTAGGAGGCTACACCTTC.

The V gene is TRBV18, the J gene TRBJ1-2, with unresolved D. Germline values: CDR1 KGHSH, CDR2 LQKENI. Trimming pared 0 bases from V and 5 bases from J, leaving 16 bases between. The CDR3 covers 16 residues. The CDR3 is CASSPPIGGIRYGYTF. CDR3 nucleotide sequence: TGTGCCAGCTCACCACCGATAGGAGGAATAAGATATGGCTACACCTTC.

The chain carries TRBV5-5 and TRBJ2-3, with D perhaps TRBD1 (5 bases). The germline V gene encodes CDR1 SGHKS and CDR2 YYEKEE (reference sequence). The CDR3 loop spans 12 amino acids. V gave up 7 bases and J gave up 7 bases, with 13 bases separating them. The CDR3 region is CASGPRVNTQYF. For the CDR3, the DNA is TGTGCCAGCGGGCCCAGGGTGAATACGCAGTATTTT.

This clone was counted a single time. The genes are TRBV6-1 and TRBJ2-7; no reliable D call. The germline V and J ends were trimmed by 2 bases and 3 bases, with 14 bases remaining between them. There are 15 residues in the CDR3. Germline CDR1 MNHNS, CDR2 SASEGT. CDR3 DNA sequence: TGTGCCAGCAGTGAAAGGTCCGAGACACTCTACGAGCAGTACTTC. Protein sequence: CASSERSETLYEQYF.

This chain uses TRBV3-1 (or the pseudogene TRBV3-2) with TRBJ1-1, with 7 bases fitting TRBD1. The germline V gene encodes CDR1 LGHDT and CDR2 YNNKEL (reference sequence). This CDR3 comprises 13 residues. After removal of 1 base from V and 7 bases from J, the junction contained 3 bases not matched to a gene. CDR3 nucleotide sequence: TGTGCCAGCAGCCAAGGGACAGGCGGTGAAGCTTTCTTT. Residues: CASSQGTGGEAFF.

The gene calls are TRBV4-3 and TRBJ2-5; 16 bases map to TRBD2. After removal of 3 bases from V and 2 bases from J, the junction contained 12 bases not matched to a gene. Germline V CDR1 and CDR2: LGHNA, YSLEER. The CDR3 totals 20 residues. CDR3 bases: TGCGCCAGCAGCCAGGACGGGACTAGCGGGGGGGTCGGTACTCAAGAGACCCAGTACTTC. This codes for CASSQDGTSGGVGTQETQYF.

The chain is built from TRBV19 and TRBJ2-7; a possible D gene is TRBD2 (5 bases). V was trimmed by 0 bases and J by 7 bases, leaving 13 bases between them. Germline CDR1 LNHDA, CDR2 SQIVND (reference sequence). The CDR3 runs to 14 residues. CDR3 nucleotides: TGTGCCAGTAGTATAGAAGGCCCCCCGGGGGAGCAGTACTTC. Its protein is CASSIEGPPGEQYF.

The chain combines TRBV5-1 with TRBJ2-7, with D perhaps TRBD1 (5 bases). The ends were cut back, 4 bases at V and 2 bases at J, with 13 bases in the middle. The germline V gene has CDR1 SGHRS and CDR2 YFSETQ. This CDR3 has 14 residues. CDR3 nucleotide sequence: TGCGCCAGCAGCGACCCTGGCAGGGCCTACGAGCAGTACTTC. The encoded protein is CASSDPGRAYEQYF. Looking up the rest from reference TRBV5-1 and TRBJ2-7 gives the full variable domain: KAGVTQTPRYLIKTRGQQVTLSCSPISGHRSVSWYQQTPGQGLQFLFEYFSETQRNKGNFPGRFSGRQFSNSRSEMNVSTLELGDSALYLCASSDPGRAYEQYFGPGTRLTVT.

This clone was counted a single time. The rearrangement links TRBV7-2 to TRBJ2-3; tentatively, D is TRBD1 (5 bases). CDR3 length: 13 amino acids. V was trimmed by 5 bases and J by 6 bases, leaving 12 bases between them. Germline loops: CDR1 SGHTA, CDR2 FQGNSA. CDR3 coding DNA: TGTGCCAGCAGCATCCGACCAGGGGATACGCAGTATTTT. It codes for CASSIRPGDTQYF.

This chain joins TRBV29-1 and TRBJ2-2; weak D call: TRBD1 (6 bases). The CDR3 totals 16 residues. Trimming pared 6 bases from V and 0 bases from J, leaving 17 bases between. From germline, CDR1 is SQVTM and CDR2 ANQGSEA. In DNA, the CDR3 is TGCAGCGTCGCCTTTGCCGGGACACCGAACACCGGGGAGCTGTTTTTT. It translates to CSVAFAGTPNTGELFF.

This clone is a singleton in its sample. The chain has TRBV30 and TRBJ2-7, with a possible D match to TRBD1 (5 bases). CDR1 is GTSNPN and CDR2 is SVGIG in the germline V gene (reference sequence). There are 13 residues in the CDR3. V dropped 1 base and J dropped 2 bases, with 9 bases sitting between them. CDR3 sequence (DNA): TGTGCCTGGAGTGGAGACAGAACCTACGAGCAGTACTTC. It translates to CAWSGDRTYEQYF.

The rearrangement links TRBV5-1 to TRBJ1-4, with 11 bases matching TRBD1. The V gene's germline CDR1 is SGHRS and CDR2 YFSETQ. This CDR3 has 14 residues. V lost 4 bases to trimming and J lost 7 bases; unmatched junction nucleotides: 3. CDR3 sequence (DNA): TGCGCCAGCAGCCCGGGACAGGGGGTTGAAAAACTGTTTTTT. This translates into CASSPGQGVEKLFF.

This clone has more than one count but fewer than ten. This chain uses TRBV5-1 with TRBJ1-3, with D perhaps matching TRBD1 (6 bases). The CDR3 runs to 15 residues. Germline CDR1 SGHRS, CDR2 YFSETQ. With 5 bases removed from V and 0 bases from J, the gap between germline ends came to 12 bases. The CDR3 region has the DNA TGCGCCAGCAGGTCGGACAGAGTCTCTGGAAACACCATATATTTT. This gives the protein CASRSDRVSGNTIYF.

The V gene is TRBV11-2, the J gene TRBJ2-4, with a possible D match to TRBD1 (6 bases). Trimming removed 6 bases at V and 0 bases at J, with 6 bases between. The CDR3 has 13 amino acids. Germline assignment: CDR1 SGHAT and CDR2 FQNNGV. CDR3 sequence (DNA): TGTGCCAGCAGAGGGGGAGCCAAAAACATTCAGTACTTC. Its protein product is CASRGGAKNIQYF.

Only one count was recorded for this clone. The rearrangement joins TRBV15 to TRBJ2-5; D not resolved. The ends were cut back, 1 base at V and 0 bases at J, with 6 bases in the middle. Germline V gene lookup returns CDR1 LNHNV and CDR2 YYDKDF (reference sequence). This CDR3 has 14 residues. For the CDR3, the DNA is TGTGCCACCAGCAGAGCCGGGTACCAAGAGACCCAGTACTTC. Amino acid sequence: CATSRAGYQETQYF.

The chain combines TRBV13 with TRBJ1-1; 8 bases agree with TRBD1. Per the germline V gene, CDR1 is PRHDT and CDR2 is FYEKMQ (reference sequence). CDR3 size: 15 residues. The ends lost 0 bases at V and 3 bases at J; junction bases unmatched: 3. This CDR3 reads CASSLGRTGYTEAFF. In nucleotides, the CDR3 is TGTGCCAGCAGCTTAGGCAGGACAGGGTACACTGAAGCTTTCTTT. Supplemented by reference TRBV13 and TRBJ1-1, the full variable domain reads AAGVIQSPRHLIKEKRETATLKCYPIPRHDTVYWYQQGPGQDPQFLISFYEKMQSDKGSIPDRFSAQQFSDYHSELNMSSLELGDSALYFCASSLGRTGYTEAFFGQGTRLTVV.

The CDR3 DNA follows: TGCACCCCCCTAGGCCGCGGCTACACCTTC. This codes for CTPLGRGYTF. The rearrangement joins TRBV20-1 to TRBJ1-2; D gene ambiguous. Germline V gives CDR1 DFQATT, CDR2 SNEGSKA (reference sequence). The CDR3 has 10 amino acids.

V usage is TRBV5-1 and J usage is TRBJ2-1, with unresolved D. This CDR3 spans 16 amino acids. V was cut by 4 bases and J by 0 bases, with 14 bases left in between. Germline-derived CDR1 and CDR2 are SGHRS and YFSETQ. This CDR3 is CASSLTVSSSYNEQFF. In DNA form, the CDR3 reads TGCGCCAGCAGCCTCACCGTTTCGAGCTCCTACAATGAGCAGTTCTTC. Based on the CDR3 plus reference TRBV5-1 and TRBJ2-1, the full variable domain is KAGVTQTPRYLIKTRGQQVTLSCSPISGHRSVSWYQQTPGQGLQFLFEYFSETQRNKGNFPGRFSGRQFSNSRSEMNVSTLELGDSALYLCASSLTVSSSYNEQFFGPGTRLTVL.